This T cell receptor (beta chain) derives from a study of cytomegalovirus exposure and HLA in healthy donors. Study-wide findings and caveats: Altogether, some 170 TCR beta chains were recorded as cytomegalovirus-associated.

Primers for the PCR totalled 60 Vbeta and 13 Jbeta. Using immunoSEQ multiplex PCR, the repertoire was profiled, and TCRdb retains in-frame clones only, with some absent. Here the sample spans roughly 160,000 clones, roughly 82% being singletons. This clone was counted between two and nine times. Its antigen is not known. Specimen: PBMCs. The sequence derives from a man over 45 in good health and CMV-seropositive.

Here the CDR3 reads CASSPDRDLSTEAFF. CDR3 nucleotides: TGTGCCAGCTCACCGGACAGGGACCTTTCCACTGAAGCTTTCTTT. The rearrangement joins TRBV18 to TRBJ1-1, with TRBD1 matching 8 bases. The trim removed 3 bases at V and 4 bases at J, leaving 7 bases unmatched. Germline V CDR1 and CDR2: KGHSH, LQKENI. The length of the CDR3 is 15 residues.